This T cell receptor beta chain emerged from a study of early T cells in non-severe SARS-CoV-2 infection. Study as a whole: Bulk RNA from unsorted whole blood was sequenced; chains were unpaired.

General study points: The matching step, a VDJdb search, favored anti-spike CD8 responses and missed private and CD4 specificities.

Trimming cost V 5 bases and J 2 bases; bases outside gene matches: 4. The CDR3 spans 15 residues. As part of library construction, unique molecular identifiers were attached to individual cDNA molecules. TCRdb used MiXCR to reprocess the 5' RACE reads, holding one entry per CDR3 protein. Among about 40,000 distinct CDR3 sequences listed, roughly 6.2% were seen once. This clonotype appeared a few times. Antigen specificity is unknown. The sequence derives from an adult who was a healthcare worker with PCR-confirmed SARS-CoV-2 infection or an uninfected control (not recorded which). The sequenced material came from whole blood. The rearrangement joins TRBV12-3 or TRBV12-4 to TRBJ1-5, with 9 positions matching TRBD1. CDR3 in DNA: TGTGCCAGCAGTGGGACAGGGAGAGGCAATCAGCCCCAGCATTTT. As protein: CASSGTGRGNQPQHF.